These T cell receptor beta chains were read from a single sample in a study of T cells in Graves' hyperthyroidism and ophthalmopathy. TCRdb independently ran MiXCR on the multiplex PCR reads; one entry per CDR3 protein. The data contain about 350,000 distinct CDR3 sequences, approximately 15% of them singletons. Sequences were obtained from blood. The receptors here all came from a woman aged 30 to 39 with Graves' hyperthyroidism. Each CDR3 is given with its conserved first and last residue. The order of the fields is J gene, D gene, clone size, CDR3 length, V gene, CDR3 DNA, CDR3 protein. D genes are given only for firm matches. Rows may omit the clone size; those that give it use once, few, many or a size class.

J: TRBJ2-5
D: TRBD2
size: many
length: 15
V: TRBV3-1
DNA: TGTGCCAGCAGCACTAGCGGGGGGTACCAAGAGACCCAGTACTTC
CDR3: CASSTSGGYQETQYF

J: TRBJ2-7
D: TRBD2
size: few
length: 16
V: TRBV20-1
DNA: TGCAGTGCTAGATCACAAACTAGCGGGAGCCTAGACGAGCAGTACTTC
CDR3: CSARSQTSGSLDEQYF

J: TRBJ2-5
D: -
size: few
length: 14
V: TRBV18
DNA: TGTGCCAGCTCACCACAGGCACGTCAAGAGACCCAGTACTTC
CDR3: CASSPQARQETQYF

J: TRBJ2-7
D: -
size: many
length: 14
V: TRBV28
DNA: TGTGCCAGCAGTTTATCCCAGGGGACTTACGAGCAGTACTTC
CDR3: CASSLSQGTYEQYF

J: TRBJ1-6
D: TRBD1
size: -
length: 13
V: TRBV6-2/TRBV6-3
DNA: TGTGCCAGCGGGCAGGGGGCTGATTCACCCCTCCACTTT
CDR3: CASGQGADSPLHF

J: TRBJ2-3
D: -
size: many
length: 16
V: TRBV3-1
DNA: TGTGCCAGCAGCCTATCTCCGGACTCGAACACAGATACGCAGTATTTT
CDR3: CASSLSPDSNTDTQYF

J: TRBJ2-3
D: TRBD2
size: many
length: 15
V: TRBV2
DNA: TGTGCCAGCAGGACTAGCGGGAGGGCCCAGGATACGCAGTATTTT
CDR3: CASRTSGRAQDTQYF

J: TRBJ2-3
D: -
size: many
length: 17
V: TRBV6-2/TRBV6-3
DNA: TGTGCCAGCAGTTACTTGGTGGGGACTGGACGGGGGGATACGCAGTATTTT
CDR3: CASSYLVGTGRGDTQYF

J: TRBJ1-6
D: -
size: few
length: 13
V: TRBV29-1
DNA: TGCAGCGTTGCCCAGGAGTTAGAATCACCCCTCCACTTT
CDR3: CSVAQELESPLHF

J: TRBJ2-7
D: -
size: -
length: 13
V: TRBV29-1
DNA: TGCAGCGGTGTCGGAGTGTCAGGCTACGAGCAGTACTTC
CDR3: CSGVGVSGYEQYF